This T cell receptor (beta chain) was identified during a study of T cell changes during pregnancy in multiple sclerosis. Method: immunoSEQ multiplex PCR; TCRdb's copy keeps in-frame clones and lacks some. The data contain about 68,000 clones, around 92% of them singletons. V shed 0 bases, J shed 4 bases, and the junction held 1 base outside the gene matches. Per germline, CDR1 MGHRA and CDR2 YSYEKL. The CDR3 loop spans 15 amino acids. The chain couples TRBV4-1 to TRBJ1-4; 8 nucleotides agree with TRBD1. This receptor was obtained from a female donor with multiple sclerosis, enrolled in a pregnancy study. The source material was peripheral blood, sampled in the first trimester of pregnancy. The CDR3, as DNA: TGCGCCAGCAGCCAAGACGGGACAGGTAATGAAAAACTGTTTTTT. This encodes CASSQDGTGNEKLFF.